These 22 T cell receptor beta chains share one sample of origin, sequenced in a study of control samples from healthy donors and cancer patients. Assay used: immunoSEQ multiplex PCR; TCRdb lists only in-frame clones, some missing. In the table there are a few hundred thousand clones, about 93% of which are singletons. Sequenced sample: PBMCs. These receptors were collected from a man in his forties with head and neck cancer.

The chain joins TRBV5-6 to TRBJ2-3; 9 nucleotides align to TRBD2. The CDR3 is 16 amino acids. V shed 4 bases and J 6 bases; nucleotides not matched to a gene: 12. Germline CDR1 reads SGHDT; CDR2 reads YYEEEE. The CDR3 region is CASSTGSGSSTDTQYF. For the CDR3, the DNA is TGTGCCAGCAGCACGGGTAGCGGGAGCTCAACGGATACGCAGTATTTT.

The chain recombines TRBV20-1 with TRBJ1-1; D uncertain. Germline V gene lookup returns CDR1 DFQATT and CDR2 SNEGSKA (reference sequence). This CDR3 contains 11 residues. The V end lost 3 bases, the J end lost 5 bases, and 7 bases lay between the germline ends. The CDR3, as DNA: TGCAGTGCTAGTCTGTCTACTGAAGCTTTCTTT. Protein sequence: CSASLSTEAFF.

The CDR3 DNA is TGTGCCAGCAGTTACGACGGGACGGGGGGTACAGATACGCAGTATTTT. Protein product: CASSYDGTGGTDTQYF. This rearrangement joins TRBV6-5 to TRBJ2-3, with TRBD2 identical over 7 bases. CDR3 length: 16 amino acids. Trimming took 2 bases from V and 3 from J; bases not matched to a gene: 8. Germline CDR1 MNHEY, CDR2 SVGAGI.

This chain links TRBV30 with TRBJ1-6; D not resolved. The CDR3 loop spans 12 amino acids. Germline lookup yields CDR1 GTSNPN and CDR2 SVGIG (reference sequence). V gave up 2 bases and J gave up 10 bases, with 9 bases separating them. CDR3 in DNA: TGTGCCTGGAGTCAATTGGGATCACCCCTCCACTTT. Amino acid sequence: CAWSQLGSPLHF.

The V and J genes are TRBV19 and TRBJ1-2, with a possible D match to TRBD1 (5 bases). The CDR3 has 15 amino acids. Trimming shortened V by 4 bases and J by 3 bases, and 15 bases separated the two germline ends. Per the germline V gene, CDR1 is LNHDA and CDR2 is SQIVND (reference sequence). This CDR3 reads CASSTALGGDYGYTF. In DNA form, the CDR3 reads TGTGCCAGTAGTACGGCTCTGGGGGGAGACTATGGCTACACCTTC.

The J gene is TRBJ2-1, the V gene TRBV4-1; D possibly corresponds to TRBD2 (6 bases). Germline loops: CDR1 MGHRA, CDR2 YSYEKL. The CDR3 length is 17 residues. Trimming shortened V by 1 base and J by 2 bases, and 15 bases separated the two germline ends. CDR3 protein: CASSQGGTPAAYNEQFF. CDR3 nucleotide sequence: TGCGCCAGCAGCCAAGGCGGGACCCCCGCCGCCTACAATGAGCAGTTCTTC.

The chain combines TRBV24-1 with TRBJ1-4; D gene unclear. The germline gives CDR1 KGHDR, CDR2 SFDVKD. Between the trimmed V and J ends, which lost 2 bases and 0 bases, there was a span of 21 bases. CDR3 size: 20 residues. CDR3 in DNA: TGTGCCACCAGTGATTCAACCGGGTCCGGCAACCCTCCAACTAATGAAAAACTGTTTTTT. It yields the protein CATSDSTGSGNPPTNEKLFF.

V gene TRBV9 combines with J gene TRBJ1-6; D is undetermined. V lost 0 bases and J 3 bases, leaving 1 base between the germline ends. CDR3 size: 13 residues. Germline-derived CDR1 and CDR2 are SGDLS and YYNGEE. CDR3 residues: CASSVDYNSPLHF. CDR3 DNA sequence: TGTGCCAGCAGCGTAGACTATAATTCACCCCTCCACTTT.

V and J are TRBV19 and TRBJ1-5; D not certain. V gave up 10 bases and J gave up 4 bases, with 14 bases separating them. From germline, CDR1 is LNHDA and CDR2 SQIVND (reference sequence). The CDR3 sequence is 13 residues long. The CDR3 DNA follows: TGTGCCACCCTCTCCGGACTGAATCAGCCCCAGCATTTT. Protein: CATLSGLNQPQHF.

For the CDR3, the DNA is TGCAGCGTTGAAGATCGCGGGACCCCTCGTAGGGCAGAGACCCAGTACTTC. This translates into CSVEDRGTPRRAETQYF. The chain is built from TRBV29-1 and TRBJ2-5; possible D gene TRBD2, 6 bases. Germline V gene lookup returns CDR1 SQVTM and CDR2 ANQGSEA. CDR3 size: 17 residues. V lost 0 bases to trimming and J lost 4 bases, with 21 bases between them.

The chain recombines TRBV4-1 with TRBJ2-7; TRBD2 might be the D (5 bases). Germline V gene sequence: CDR1 MGHRA, CDR2 YSYEKL. The V end lost 3 bases, the J end lost 0 bases, and 9 bases lay between the germline ends. The length of the CDR3 is 14 residues. The CDR3 sequence: CASSQARGSYEQYF. The CDR3 DNA reads as TGCGCCAGCAGCCAGGCCCGGGGCTCCTACGAGCAGTACTTC.

The V and J genes are TRBV6-1 and TRBJ1-2; D call uncertain. Germline CDR1 MNHNS, CDR2 SASEGT. V dropped 0 bases and J dropped 5 bases, with 7 bases sitting between them. The CDR3 totals 13 residues. The CDR3: CASSEAGLYGYTF. The CDR3 DNA is TGTGCCAGCAGTGAAGCGGGCCTATATGGCTACACCTTC.

CDR3 bases: TGTGCCAGCAAGGGGGGACAGTGGAGTGAAAAACTGTTTTTT. Its protein product is CASKGGQWSEKLFF. V is TRBV28 and J is TRBJ1-4; 7 bases are shared with TRBD1. The CDR3 loop spans 14 amino acids. V dropped 7 bases and J dropped 7; count of bases not matched to a gene: 9. Germline values: CDR1 MDHEN, CDR2 SYDVKM.

The chain is built from TRBV29-1 and TRBJ2-6; D is unresolved. Germline V gene lookup returns CDR1 SQVTM and CDR2 ANQGSEA. The CDR3 runs 12 residues. V was clipped by 7 bases and J by 1 base, with 5 bases between them. The CDR3 protein is CSAASGANVLTF. The CDR3 DNA follows: TGCAGCGCCGCTTCTGGGGCCAACGTCCTGACTTTC.

V gene TRBV7-2 combines with J gene TRBJ1-3; possible D gene TRBD1, 5 bases. Germline V gene lookup returns CDR1 SGHTA and CDR2 FQGNSA. V lost 2 bases and J 6 bases, leaving 8 bases between the germline ends. The CDR3 extends over 13 amino acids. CDR3 amino acids: CASSLKQANTIYF. The CDR3 nucleotides are TGTGCCAGCAGCTTAAAACAGGCAAACACCATATATTTT.

This sequence joins TRBV2 and TRBJ1-2, with D perhaps TRBD1 (6 bases). Germline lookup yields CDR1 SNHLY and CDR2 FYNNEI. V lost 4 bases and J 4 bases, leaving 13 bases between the germline ends. This CDR3 is built from 14 residues. Written as DNA, the CDR3 is TGTGCCAGCAGTGGGACAGCCGAACTCTATGGCTACACCTTC. Translating gives CASSGTAELYGYTF. The whole variable domain, remainder taken from reference TRBV2 and TRBJ1-2, is EPEVTQTPSHQVTQMGQEVILRCVPISNHLYFYWYRQILGQKVEFLVSFYNNEISEKSEIFDDQFSVERPDGSNFTLKIRSTKLEDSAMYFCASSGTAELYGYTFGSGTRLTVV.

Note on this clone: The sample carries other DNA sequences with the same CDR3. CDR3 protein: CASSSGLAGETQYF. The CDR3 DNA reads as TGTGCCAGCAGCTCAGGACTAGCGGGAGAGACCCAGTACTTC. The V call is TRBV7-3, the J call TRBJ2-5; 11 bases are shared with TRBD2. Trimming at V came to 4 bases and at J to 4 bases, leaving 2 bases not matched to a gene. This CDR3 region has 14 residues. Germline V CDR1 and CDR2: SGHTA, FQGTGA.

This clone has only a few counts. V and J are TRBV20-1 and TRBJ1-4; D is uncertain. Trimming pared 6 bases from V and 8 bases from J, leaving 10 bases between. Per germline, CDR1 DFQATT and CDR2 SNEGSKA (reference sequence). This CDR3 comprises 11 residues. The CDR3 nucleotides read TGCAGTGCGAGAAAGGGCGAAAAACTGTTTTTT. This gives the protein CSARKGEKLFF.

The chain joins TRBV6-5 to TRBJ1-1; D is unresolved. CDR1 and CDR2 from the germline V gene are MNHEY and SVGAGI. The germline V and J ends were trimmed by 5 bases and 2 bases, with 9 bases remaining between them. This CDR3 contains 13 residues. The CDR3 DNA is TGTGCCAGCAGTAGGGATCCCAACACTGAAGCTTTCTTT. Translated: CASSRDPNTEAFF.

The J gene is TRBJ1-2, the V gene TRBV30; no definite D call. The CDR3 is made up of 12 amino acids. Trimming removed 3 bases from V and 2 bases from J, with 7 bases in between. The V gene's germline CDR1 is GTSNPN and CDR2 SVGIG (reference sequence). The CDR3 region is CAWRNMNYGYTF. Written as DNA, the CDR3 is TGTGCCTGGAGGAACATGAACTATGGCTACACCTTC.

The chain is built from TRBV6-6 and TRBJ1-2, with D tentatively TRBD1 (6 bases). V was clipped by 11 bases and J by 4 bases, with 20 bases between them. Per the germline V gene, CDR1 is MNHNY and CDR2 is SVGAGI (reference sequence). The CDR3 loop spans 14 amino acids. For the CDR3, the DNA is TGTGCCGCAATCGAAGGGGGGAGCGCCTATGGCTACACCTTC. Translating gives CAAIEGGSAYGYTF.

V and J are TRBV7-9 and TRBJ2-3; 12 positions agree with TRBD1. The CDR3 runs to 15 residues. Trimming removed 3 bases from V and 6 bases from J; junction bases left unmatched: 4. Germline V gene lookup returns CDR1 SEHNR and CDR2 FQNEAQ (reference sequence). The CDR3, as DNA: TGTGCCAGCAGCTTGGGACAGGGGGCTGGGGATACGCAGTATTTT. This gives the protein CASSLGQGAGDTQYF.